The 27 T cell receptor beta chains presented below share a single source sample, sequenced in a study of blood T cell repertoires in COVID-19. The data were produced by immunoSEQ multiplex PCR, yet TCRdb's version contains in-frame clones alone and is incomplete. This table holds under 200,000 clones, around 85% found once. Sequencing input: peripheral blood. The receptors were gathered from a man aged 60 to 75 who had recovered from COVID-19.

The V and J genes are TRBV6-5 and TRBJ1-3, with D hard to call. The length of the CDR3 is 14 residues. Germline CDR1 is MNHEY and CDR2 is SVGAGI. Trimming left V 5 bases short and J 0 bases short, with 8 bases between. Here the CDR3 DNA reads TGTGCCAGCAGTACCGAGAACTCTGGAAACACCATATATTTT. It encodes CASSTENSGNTIYF.

The CDR3 bases are TGCAGCGCCAACAGGGGGGCTAACTATGGCTACACCTTC. Translation gives CSANRGANYGYTF. The rearrangement uses TRBV29-1 and TRBJ1-2; 8 bases line up with TRBD1. The CDR3 extends over 13 amino acids. After removal of 7 bases from V and 0 bases from J, the junction contained 4 bases not matched to a gene. CDR1 SQVTM and CDR2 ANQGSEA come from the germline V gene.

This clone was observed a single time. This chain connects TRBV3-1 (or the pseudogene TRBV3-2) to TRBJ2-2; D perhaps matches TRBD1 (7 bases). V lost 1 base, J lost 4 bases, and 19 bases lay in between. The CDR3 runs 18 residues. Germline V gene lookup returns CDR1 LGHDT and CDR2 YNNKEL (reference sequence). CDR3 nucleotides: TGTGCCAGCAGCCAAGGAGTCAGGGGGGCAGGAACCACCGGGGAGCTGTTTTTT. Protein product: CASSQGVRGAGTTGELFF.

This chain connects TRBV11-3 to TRBJ2-3, with 9 bases aligning to TRBD1. Germline-derived CDR1 and CDR2 are SGHNT and YENEEA. V trimming: 3 bases; J trimming: 0 bases; junction bases outside the gene matches: 7. The CDR3 extends over 17 amino acids. CDR3 amino acids: CASSLGDREPSTDTQYF. The DNA of the CDR3 is TGTGCCAGCAGCTTGGGGGACAGGGAACCAAGCACAGATACGCAGTATTTT.

The genes are TRBV6-6 and TRBJ1-4, with 7 bases identical to TRBD1. The J segment lost 4 bases and the V segment lost 6 bases, leaving 11 bases of the junction unmatched. The CDR3 extends over 16 amino acids. Looked up from germline, CDR1 is MNHNY and CDR2 is SVGAGI (reference sequence). In DNA, the CDR3 is TGTGCCAGCAGCCCCGCGGGGACAGCAATTAATGAAAAACTGTTTTTT. This sequence encodes CASSPAGTAINEKLFF.

The chain couples TRBV28 to TRBJ2-5; D is perhaps TRBD1 (6 bases). V dropped 4 bases and J dropped 1 base, with 10 bases sitting between them. This CDR3 is 14 amino acids long. CDR1 and CDR2 (germline): MDHEN, SYDVKM. CDR3 region: CASSSTGFQETQYF. The CDR3 coding sequence is TGTGCCAGCAGTTCCACAGGGTTCCAAGAGACCCAGTACTTC.

The genes are TRBV7-2 and TRBJ2-7; D gene unclear. Germline loops: CDR1 SGHTA, CDR2 FQGNSA. Trimming removed 2 bases from V and 5 bases from J, with 10 bases in between. The CDR3 totals 13 residues. CDR3 in DNA: TGTGCCAGCAGCTTACTGACAAGCCACGAGCAGTACTTC. It encodes CASSLLTSHEQYF. Full variable domain (rest looked up from reference TRBV7-2 and TRBJ2-7): GAGVSQSPSNKVTEKGKDVELRCDPISGHTALYWYRQSLGQGLEFLIYFQGNSAPDKSGLPSDRFSAERTGGSVSTLTIQRTQQEDSAVYLCASSLLTSHEQYFGPGTRLTVT.

The V call is TRBV5-8, the J call TRBJ2-7; D is perhaps TRBD1 (5 bases). Per germline, CDR1 SGHTS and CDR2 YDEGEE. This CDR3 is built from 15 residues. Trimming took 0 bases from V and 2 from J, leaving 12 bases between them. The CDR3 protein is CASSLVSTGTYEQYF. As DNA, the CDR3 is TGTGCCAGCAGCTTGGTTAGCACAGGTACCTACGAGCAGTACTTC.

V gene TRBV5-1 combines with J gene TRBJ2-3, with 14 bases fitting TRBD2. The J segment lost 3 bases and the V segment lost 0 bases, leaving 6 bases of the junction unmatched. This CDR3 is 18 amino acids long. Germline loops: CDR1 SGHRS, CDR2 YFSETQ. DNA for the CDR3: TGCGCCAGCAGCTTGGCCATAGGACTAGCGGGGGGAACAGATACGCAGTATTTT. Protein: CASSLAIGLAGGTDTQYF.

V is TRBV30 and J is TRBJ2-3; TRBD1 matches 8 bases. This CDR3 comprises 15 residues. Germline trimming cut 3 bases from V and 0 bases from J; bases unmatched to any gene: 5. Germline loops: CDR1 GTSNPN, CDR2 SVGIG (reference sequence). The CDR3: CAWSAGQVSTDTQYF. The CDR3 DNA follows: TGTGCCTGGAGCGCGGGACAGGTCAGCACAGATACGCAGTATTTT.

The rearrangement uses TRBV12-5 and TRBJ1-3, with D maybe TRBD1 (5 bases). CDR3 length equals 17 residues. V was cut by 1 base and J by 0 bases, with 13 bases left in between. Germline V gene lookup returns CDR1 LGHNT and CDR2 FRNRAP. In nucleotides, the CDR3 is TGTGCTAGTGGTTTGGGTAGCACAGGCTCCTCTGGAAACACCATATATTTT. Amino acids: CASGLGSTGSSGNTIYF.

The chain carries TRBV2 and TRBJ2-7, with 14 nucleotides matching TRBD2. The CDR3 is made up of 15 amino acids. Germline V gene lookup returns CDR1 SNHLY and CDR2 FYNNEI. Trimming took 6 bases from V and 5 from J; bases not matched to a gene: 6. The CDR3 DNA is TGTGCCAGCAGGACCATGGGACTAGCGGGGGACGAGCAGTACTTC. As protein: CASRTMGLAGDEQYF.

This chain uses TRBV9 with TRBJ2-7; the D gene is possibly TRBD2 (5 bases). Germline V lookup: CDR1 SGDLS, CDR2 YYNGEE. This CDR3 has 14 residues. V was shortened by 1 base and J by 3 bases, with 11 bases between the two germline ends. The CDR3 nucleotides are TGTGCCAGCAGCGTACTGGACGGGGACTACGAGCAGTACTTC. Encoded protein: CASSVLDGDYEQYF.

V usage is TRBV19 and J usage is TRBJ2-1; TRBD2 matches 11 bases. The CDR3 loop spans 14 amino acids. Germline CDR1 is LNHDA and CDR2 is SQIVND (reference sequence). V dropped 5 bases and J dropped 9; count of bases not matched to a gene: 6. The DNA of the CDR3 is TGTGCCAGTAGTGTTCTAGCGGGGGGCGGTGAGCAGTTCTTC. Protein product: CASSVLAGGGEQFF.

The chain employs TRBV6-5 and TRBJ1-2; tentatively, D is TRBD1 (6 bases). Germline CDR1 is MNHEY and CDR2 is SVGAGI. V lost 8 bases, J lost 8 bases, and 24 bases lay in between. The CDR3 extends over 15 amino acids. DNA for the CDR3: TGTGCCAGCGGATGGGAGGGGGGAAATCGAGGAGGCTACACCTTC. This sequence encodes CASGWEGGNRGGYTF.

This clone was seen repeatedly, ten times or more. The genes are TRBV6-2 or TRBV6-3 and TRBJ1-2; D is unresolved. The CDR3 is 13 amino acids. With 0 bases removed from V and 8 bases from J, the gap between germline ends came to 10 bases. CDR1 and CDR2 from the germline V gene are MNHEY and SVGEGT. In DNA, the CDR3 is TGTGCCAGCAGTTACTCCCCTACCAGGGGCTACACCTTC. Its translation is CASSYSPTRGYTF.

The gene calls are TRBV3-1 (or the pseudogene TRBV3-2) and TRBJ1-6, with TRBD1 identical over 7 bases. The ends lost 1 base at V and 8 bases at J; junction bases unmatched: 5. The CDR3 covers 15 residues. Germline-derived CDR1 and CDR2 are LGHDT and YNNKEL (reference sequence). The CDR3 bases are TGTGCCAGCAGCCAAGCCTCAGGGGGGTATTCACCCCTCCACTTT. Amino acids: CASSQASGGYSPLHF.

V usage is TRBV11-3 and J usage is TRBJ2-3; unclear D gene. Trimming took off 1 base at V and 1 base at J, with 15 bases between the two ends. The CDR3 length is 17 residues. The germline V gene has CDR1 SGHNT and CDR2 YENEEA. The DNA for the CDR3 is TGTGCCAGCAGCTTAGGGTTGCCCCTATCGGGCACAGATACGCAGTATTTT. Its translation is CASSLGLPLSGTDTQYF.

V is TRBV20-1 and J is TRBJ1-5; D uncertain. From germline, CDR1 is DFQATT and CDR2 SNEGSKA (reference sequence). The CDR3 totals 11 residues. The CDR3 sequence: CTGTRDQPQHF. CDR3 sequence (DNA): TGCACCGGAACCCGGGATCAGCCCCAGCATTTT.

The rearrangement joins TRBV11-3 to TRBJ2-1; 9 bases map to TRBD2. The J segment lost 11 bases and the V segment lost 6 bases, leaving 8 bases of the junction unmatched. The CDR3 is 13 residues long. The germline V gene encodes CDR1 SGHNT and CDR2 YENEEA. CDR3 protein: CASSYKRGVKQFF. CDR3 DNA sequence: TGTGCCAGCAGTTACAAGCGGGGGGTTAAGCAGTTCTTC. The full variable domain, completed using reference TRBV11-3 and TRBJ2-1, is EAGVVQSPRYKIIEKKQPVAFWCNPISGHNTLYWYLQNLGQGPELLIRYENEEAVDDSQLPKDRFSAERLKGVDSTLKIQPAELGDSAVYLCASSYKRGVKQFFGPGTRLTVL.

This chain uses TRBV5-6 with TRBJ1-5, with D tentatively TRBD1 (5 bases). This CDR3 contains 15 residues. The germline V gene encodes CDR1 SGHDT and CDR2 YYEEEE. V gave up 4 bases and J gave up 5 bases, with 16 bases separating them. CDR3 in DNA: TGTGCCAGCAGCCGTGCTGACAGCCTCGATCAGCCCCAGCATTTT. This sequence encodes CASSRADSLDQPQHF.

This rearrangement joins TRBV5-1 to TRBJ2-7; maybe TRBD1 (6 bases). Trimming took off 1 base at V and 1 base at J, with 15 bases between the two ends. The CDR3 runs 16 residues. Germline lookup yields CDR1 SGHRS and CDR2 YFSETQ. CDR3 sequence (DNA): TGCGCCAGCAGCTTGTCGTTCGGGACAAATTCCTACGAGCAGTACTTC. Protein sequence: CASSLSFGTNSYEQYF.

The rearrangement joins TRBV6-5 to TRBJ2-5; 9 nucleotides line up with TRBD2. The germline V gene encodes CDR1 MNHEY and CDR2 SVGAGI. The CDR3 totals 15 residues. V lost 10 bases, J lost 4 bases, and 13 bases stayed unmatched. The CDR3 loop reads CATVAPGLAPETQYF. As DNA, the CDR3 is TGTGCCACCGTCGCCCCGGGACTAGCCCCAGAGACCCAGTACTTC.

The chain recombines TRBV29-1 with TRBJ2-3; the D gene is possibly TRBD2 (6 bases). The germline CDR1 and CDR2 sequences are SQVTM and ANQGSEA. With 0 bases removed from V and 0 bases from J, the gap between germline ends came to 13 bases. The length of the CDR3 is 16 residues. CDR3 in amino acids: CSVEDRAGGSTDTQYF. The DNA for the CDR3 is TGCAGCGTTGAAGATCGGGCTGGAGGGAGCACAGATACGCAGTATTTT.

This CDR3 reads CASSPPQGNTGELFF. As DNA, the CDR3 is TGTGCCAGCTCACCACCACAGGGGAACACCGGGGAGCTGTTTTTT. The chain recombines TRBV18 with TRBJ2-2, with a possible D match to TRBD1 (6 bases). The CDR3 length is 15 residues. V lost 0 bases and J lost 1, with 6 bases in between. From germline, CDR1 is KGHSH and CDR2 LQKENI.

The V gene is TRBV14, the J gene TRBJ2-6; D is perhaps TRBD2 (6 bases). Deletions cut 0 bases from V and 13 bases from J, with 10 bases between. CDR3 length: 13 amino acids. CDR1 and CDR2 (germline): SGHDN, FVKESK. The CDR3 nucleotides read TGTGCCAGCAGCCAAGATTTGGGGGGTGTCCTGACTTTC. Its translation is CASSQDLGGVLTF.

The rearrangement uses TRBV15 and TRBJ1-1; TRBD1 aligns across 7 bases. CDR1 and CDR2 from the germline V gene are LNHNV and YYDKDF (reference sequence). The CDR3 spans 13 residues. V lost 3 bases to trimming and J lost 7 bases; unmatched junction nucleotides: 5. CDR3 sequence: CATSRGDSSEAFF. DNA for the CDR3: TGTGCCACCAGCAGGGGGGACAGCAGTGAAGCTTTCTTT.